This T cell receptor (beta chain) stems from a study of cytomegalovirus exposure and HLA in healthy donors (dated by TCRdb to 2016 to 2017). Notes on the research overall: In an earlier analysis of roughly 590 of the donors, 276 Gb of sequence data and 120 million or so unique TCR beta sequences from 150 million to 200 million T cells were reported. Both class I and class II loci were covered by HLA typing, at four-digit resolution. The study profiled the T cell repertoires of some 610 subjects by immunosequencing and related them to cytomegalovirus serostatus. Alongside the repertoire data, information on donor age, sex, ethnicity and CMV serostatus was compiled. Every repertoire in the discovery cohort had been generated on one and the same sequencing platform. Four or five DR-DQ haplotypes were handled as single units for association and clustering, since linkage in the cohort was strong. Genome-wide SNP genotypes for about 65% of the 666 donors were used in a later genetic analysis, which treated that subset as a discovery cohort. To predict cytomegalovirus infection status, the study combined high-throughput TCR immunosequencing, statistical association of individual TCRs with disease status, and machine learning. Of the roughly 400 genotyped donors, about 84% fell in the genetic ancestry cluster associated with self-reported Caucasian donors. A separate validation cohort of about 110 different subjects was used in addition to the roughly 720-subject first cohort. Typing coverage differed by locus: A, B, C, DRB1 and DQB1 were typed in about 620-630 donors, DQA1 in approximately 520, DPA1 in around 600, and DPB1 in around 490. Among several hundred genotyped donors of the cohort, an average of around 240,000 unique TCR beta nucleotide sequences was sequenced per donor, of which 15% to 20% were non-productive. Rather than using new phenotypic data, the later analysis identified candidate immune exposures from TCR beta sequences and from how often those sequences occurred across donors. The aim of the study was to test whether cataloging public T cell receptors could identify signatures of past pathogen exposure. Roughly 300 gigabases of sequencing data and approximately 85 million unique TCR sequences were included in an early release covering several hundred HLA-typed donors. In a later analysis, previously published TCR beta repertoires from 666 donors were re-analyzed and high-resolution HLA genotyping was added so that TCR occurrence patterns could be studied. To decide whether each TCR beta V gene segment behaved as functional or pseudogenic, an earlier analysis of some 540 of the donors relied on high-throughput TCR beta sequencing.

On this clone itself: The clone's antigen remains unknown. Qualities for individual bases were not recorded, and no much larger clone is one base off.

The cohort consisted of 650 to 700 healthy bone marrow donors. All cohort members were sampled while nominally healthy, although unrecorded immune exposures were likely present. The donor tested CMV seropositive and was one of the 289 seropositive cohort members. Each donor provided a peripheral blood sample, and peripheral blood mononuclear cells were used for TCR beta sequencing. Genomic DNA extraction from the blood cell samples was performed with the Qiagen DNeasy Blood Extraction Kit. Its CDR3 holds 15 amino acids, cysteine through phenylalanine. Just the 45-base CDR3 DNA is kept, in frame starting at base 1. V ends up 0 bases short and J 1 base short, with an unmatched junction base count of 2. Reading the germline V gene gives CDR1 SGDLS and CDR2 YYNGEE. General findings and caveats noted by the study authors: Linkage disequilibrium might explain the correlated functional status among segregating V segments, but an unknown experimental factor could not be excluded. In a later genetic analysis, fewer N-insertions in productive TCRs were reported among donors in an Asian-associated ancestry cluster than the roughly 710-donor mean. An earlier analysis of around 600 of the donors showed that most TCR beta V segments appeared in productive rearrangements either about 90% or about 30% of the time, which broadly matched IMGT annotations. A later analysis associated about 16,000 TCR beta sequences with specific HLA alleles at a false discovery rate of 0.05. A later analysis found that HLA-associated TCR beta chains were more clonally expanded and had lower generation probabilities than equally common non-associated chains. The authors suggested that the approach could potentially be generalized to other disease states and immunological phenotypes. The study listed approximately 160 TCR beta chains as associated with cytomegalovirus. Several of the top co-occurrence clusters appeared to be linked to parvovirus B19, influenza, CMV and Epstein-Barr virus, according to a later analysis. The earlier analysis of almost 600 of the donors excluded roughly 17 rarely observed V segments, including chromosome 9 orphons, because counts were too low. V-gene and J-gene trimming of TCR beta chains was associated with a missense DCLRE1C variant in a later genetic analysis, and the association was replicated in an independent cohort. Sequencing depth was assumed to be roughly uniform across donors in the presence/absence analyses, though that assumption may not hold. Some IMGT-functional V segments, including TRBV6-2 and TRBV6-3, could not be told apart with the 87-base-pair reads, so those segments were excluded. A further reported finding was that TCR beta sequences accurately predicted the HLA-A and HLA-B alleles for most subjects in the first cohort. CMV serostatus was the only immune exposure information available for the cohort. A group of highly shared sequence variants was considered likely to be a technical artifact of the sequencing pipeline. The classifier was reported to diagnose cytomegalovirus status with high specificity and sensitivity in both the original and validation cohorts. Because HLA typing was missing for some donors at each locus, association tests included only the typed subset. The cohort was sequenced for TCR beta chains only, and without alpha or paired-chain data the features that could be detected were limited. Strong co-occurrence of HLA alleles, especially DR and DQ, made assigning TCR associations to individual alleles difficult. A later analysis found that TCR association rates varied across HLA loci, with DRB1 alleles showing the most associated TCRs and HLA-C alleles the fewest. A few of the identified cytomegalovirus-associated TCR beta chains were confirmed in vitro to be specific for cytomegalovirus antigens. Most TCR sequences were seen in very few donors, while some public TCRs were found in many individuals. Most CMV-associated TCR beta chains appeared to be HLA-restricted in a later analysis, and the HLA associations seemed to be driven largely by CMV exposure.

The receptor library was made with the immunoSEQ multiplex PCR assay. The multiplex PCR relied on a mix of 60 forward primers for TCR Vbeta segments and 13 reverse primers for TCR Jbeta segments. The CDR3 region of rearranged TCR beta genes was amplified from genomic DNA by a multiplex PCR assay. The Illumina HiSeq System was used to sequence the amplified TCR beta libraries as 87-base-pair reads. Under the source paper's analysis protocol: In a later analysis, some 80 million unique TCR beta chains were counted across the 690 or so repertoires, and roughly 11 million of these chains were shared by at least two donors. A nearest-neighbor algorithm error-corrected the raw reads and collapsed the reads into unique sequences, merging closely related sequences to remove PCR and sequencing errors. CDR3 sequences were aligned to IMGT reference sequences to assign V, D and J gene segments. Each retained sequence needed at least a six-nucleotide match to both a V gene segment and a J gene segment. A rearrangement counted as productive if the CDR3 had no stop codons and remained in frame with V and J, and every other rearrangement counted as non-productive. CDR3 was defined by IMGT convention, running from the second conserved V-encoded cysteine to the conserved J-encoded phenylalanine. The earlier analysis of about 590 of the donors excluded sequences that lacked an unambiguous match to a single V gene segment. In an earlier analysis of roughly 500 of the donors, V segments were called functional above 56.7% productive rearrangements and were called segregating when the between-donor standard deviation exceeded 5%. A statistical classification framework was developed to diagnose cytomegalovirus status using the catalog of TCR beta chain sequences. V and J gene assignment, in a later analysis, came from comparing TCR nucleotide sequences with IMGT/GENE-DB human TR gene sequences. The TCRdist pipeline was used in a later analysis to assign CDR3 sequences and most-parsimonious VDJ recombination scenarios. In a later analysis, each TCR beta chain was defined by its CDR3 amino acid sequence together with its V-gene family, and reads without a unique V-gene family were excluded. To address suspected cross-contamination and a sequencing artifact, a later analysis removed roughly 580 highly shared, low-generation-probability nucleotide sequences. A later analysis calculated a clonal expansion index for each public chain from normalized within-repertoire ranks of inferred template counts. Generation probabilities in a later analysis came from a VDJ recombination model fitted to out-of-frame rearrangements, and those results were checked against IGoR. Hypergeometric tests were used in a later analysis to score TCR-TCR, TCR-HLA and TCR-CMV co-occurrence, with a repertoire-size bias correction applied to the TCR pairs. In a later analysis, false discovery rates were estimated by permuting HLA or CMV assignments 20 times. In a later analysis, co-occurring TCRs were grouped using DBSCAN, and TCRdist sequence similarity was added for clustering within HLA-allele-positive subsets. Repertoires with fewer than 30,000 or more than 120,000 public chains were left out of co-occurrence clustering, as were four to six repertoires with anomalous nucleotide sharing. TCRdb's version of the immuneACCESS table is confined to in-frame rearrangements and falls short of the full clone set. An unresolved V gene accounts for under half of the shortfall where checked; the remainder is of unknown origin. V, J and clone size derive from that table, while D and trimming were established from the DNA sequence. Counted in this sample were some 150,000 clones; roughly 76% of them appeared once. The ten top clones hold roughly 4.9% of the sample.

The sequenced material came from PBMCs. The sequence came from a woman aged 18 to 35 in good health and CMV-seropositive. This chain joins TRBV9 to TRBJ1-1, with 8 bases in between that match TRBD1. The CDR3 loop reads CASSVVTGGNTEAFF. The bases read TGTGCCAGCAGCGTAGTTACAGGGGGGAACACTGAAGCTTTCTTT.